This is a list of T cell receptor beta chains from one sample in a study of T cells after yellow fever vaccination. MiXCR was run by TCRdb on the 5' RACE reads, yielding one entry per CDR3 protein. The repertoire holds more than 300,000 distinct CDR3 sequences, with 6.8% as singletons. The sequenced sample was PBMCs, obtained more than 35 days after the first yellow fever vaccination. The receptors come from a man aged 18 to 30 who received the YFV17D yellow fever vaccine. Both conserved end residues are part of each CDR3. A D gene is named only where the DNA matches it firmly. Clone size is not always given. Where it is, it says once, few, many or a class for expanded clones.

J gene | V gene | D gene | clone size | CDR3 protein | CDR3 DNA
TRBJ2-7 | TRBV30 | TRBD1 | . | CACGTEVSYEQYF | TGTGCCTGCGGGACAGAGGTCTCCTACGAGCAGTACTTC
TRBJ2-6 | TRBV19 | TRBD1 | once | CASTGQGASGANVLTF | TGTGCCAGTACCGGACAGGGGGCCTCTGGGGCCAACGTCCTGACTTTC
TRBJ2-5 | TRBV27 | . | . | CASSLFRPPALYQETQYF | TGTGCCAGCAGTTTATTCCGGCCCCCGGCTCTGTACCAAGAGACCCAGTACTTC
TRBJ2-5 | TRBV7-2 | . | . | CASSLGGNAETQYF | TGTGCCAGCAGCTTAGGAGGGAATGCGGAGACCCAGTACTTC
TRBJ1-1 | TRBV6-5 | . | . | CASIWTDLNTEAFF | TGTGCCAGCATTTGGACAGACCTAAACACTGAAGCTTTCTTT
TRBJ1-2 | TRBV9 | TRBD1 | few | CASSLRGQGNFGYTF | TGTGCCAGCAGCCTGAGGGGACAGGGGAACTTTGGCTACACCTTC
TRBJ2-1 | TRBV21-1 | . | . | CASTQGGGGPMIGQFF | TGTGCCAGCACCCAAGGCGGAGGGGGGCCAATGATCGGGCAGTTCTTC
TRBJ1-1 | TRBV5-1 | . | many | CASSLQRNTEAFF | TGCGCCAGCAGCTTGCAACGGAACACTGAAGCTTTCTTT
TRBJ2-2 | TRBV5-1 | TRBD1 | . | CASSVRDRPTGELFF | TGCGCCAGCAGCGTGAGGGACAGACCCACCGGGGAGCTGTTTTTT
TRBJ2-2 | TRBV4-3 | TRBD2 | . | CASSQVPGGRTGELFF | TGCGCCAGCAGCCAAGTTCCGGGGGGGCGCACCGGGGAGCTGTTTTTT
TRBJ2-1 | TRBV29-1 | TRBD2 | many | CSVEDWSSGAGDEQFF | TGCAGCGTTGAAGATTGGAGTAGCGGGGCGGGGGATGAGCAGTTCTTC
TRBJ2-5 | TRBV9 | TRBD2 | few | CASSYSGSEETQYF | TGTGCCAGCAGCTACAGCGGGAGCGAAGAGACCCAGTACTTC
TRBJ2-5 | TRBV19 | TRBD1 | . | CASSQWDREAETQYF | TGTGCCAGTAGCCAATGGGACAGGGAAGCGGAGACCCAGTACTTC
TRBJ2-3 | TRBV12-3/TRBV12-4 | . | few | CASSLGDTGAGDTQYF | TGTGCCAGCAGTTTAGGTGATACGGGGGCCGGAGATACGCAGTATTTT
TRBJ1-5 | TRBV5-1 | . | . | CASSLYWGNNQPQHF | TGCGCCAGCAGCTTGTATTGGGGGAACAATCAGCCCCAGCATTTT
TRBJ1-6 | TRBV3-1 | TRBD1 | . | CASSQVTGGNSPLHF | TGTGCCAGCAGCCAAGTGACAGGGGGGAATTCACCCCTCCACTTT
TRBJ2-1 | TRBV5-1 | . | many | CASSHPGADEQFF | TGCGCCAGCAGCCACCCCGGGGCGGATGAGCAGTTCTTC
TRBJ1-5 | TRBV7-9 | . | . | CASSSYNSNQPQHF | TGTGCCAGCAGCTCCTATAACAGCAATCAGCCCCAGCATTTT
TRBJ1-1 | TRBV12-5 | . | few | CASGLVPRPLRSRDTEAFF | TGTGCTAGTGGTTTGGTACCACGCCCACTTCGTTCCAGGGACACTGAAGCTTTCTTT
TRBJ2-3 | TRBV7-8 | . | few | CASSLNLYRAYTDTQYF | TGTGCCAGCAGCCTTAACCTCTACCGGGCCTACACAGATACGCAGTATTTT
TRBJ2-1 | TRBV10-3 | TRBD1 | . | CAISTGTGVDEQFF | TGTGCCATCAGCACCGGGACAGGGGTAGATGAGCAGTTCTTC
TRBJ1-5 | TRBV28 | . | many | CASSYRAVGNQPQHF | TGTGCCAGCAGTTACAGGGCGGTAGGCAATCAGCCCCAGCATTTT
TRBJ2-5 | TRBV20-1 | . | . | CSARDPLGETQYF | TGCAGTGCTAGAGATCCCTTAGGAGAGACCCAGTACTTC
TRBJ2-5 | TRBV7-8 | . | . | CASSLGVYQETQYF | TGTGCCAGCAGCTTAGGAGTGTACCAAGAGACCCAGTACTTC
TRBJ2-5 | TRBV20-1 | TRBD2 | many | CSGGGSFQETQYF | TGCAGTGGCGGGGGTAGTTTCCAAGAGACCCAGTACTTC
TRBJ2-5 | TRBV20-1 | TRBD2 | few | CSARGTSGQETQYF | TGCAGTGCCAGAGGGACTAGCGGCCAAGAGACCCAGTACTTC
TRBJ2-5 | TRBV5-6 | . | . | CASSLATAGQETQYF | TGTGCCAGCAGCTTGGCGACGGCGGGCCAAGAGACCCAGTACTTC
TRBJ1-5 | TRBV18 | TRBD1 | . | CASSPETGRVDNQPQHF | TGTGCCAGCTCACCGGAGACAGGGAGGGTCGACAATCAGCCCCAGCATTTT
TRBJ2-3 | TRBV4-2 | TRBD2 | few | CASSHREGSPGDTQYF | TGTGCCAGCAGCCATCGGGAGGGTAGCCCGGGGGATACGCAGTATTTT
TRBJ2-2 | TRBV7-3 | . | few | CASSLSSGGELFF | TGTGCCAGCAGCTTATCCTCTGGCGGGGAGCTGTTTTTT
TRBJ1-2 | TRBV5-4 | . | once | CASSLYGRENGYTF | TGTGCCAGCAGCTTGTACGGCAGGGAGAATGGCTACACCTTC
TRBJ2-7 | TRBV3-1 | . | many | CASSQYTASYEQYF | TGTGCCAGCAGCCAGTACACAGCCTCCTACGAGCAGTACTTC